This T cell receptor beta chain stems from a study of cytomegalovirus exposure and HLA in healthy donors. This table comes from immunoSEQ multiplex PCR, and its TCRdb copy is limited to in-frame clones, with some not included. The table shows 200,000 to 250,000 clones, with about 91% occurring only once. In the case of this clone: The antigen is not known.

There are 14 residues in the CDR3. V lost 8 bases to trimming and J lost 9 bases; unmatched junction nucleotides: 16. Germline V gene sequence: CDR1 GTSNPN, CDR2 SVGIG (reference sequence). Whole-study findings and limits: Researchers catalogued approximately 160 TCR beta chains as cytomegalovirus-associated. In vitro checks showed that a few CMV-associated chains really do target CMV antigens. The tendency of first-cohort TCR clusters to co-occur in the approximately 110 validation repertoires was identified by a subsequent analysis.

The sequenced sample was PBMCs. The TCR was taken from a woman younger than 30 in good health and CMV-seronegative. The genes are TRBV30 and TRBJ2-1, with 7 bases lining up with TRBD2. The CDR3 loop reads CAGSVAGDAREQFF. The CDR3 bases are TGTGCCGGAAGCGTCGCGGGAGACGCCCGTGAGCAGTTCTTC.